This entry lists 3 T cell receptor beta chains sequenced from one sample in a study of CD4+ T cells in melanoma. The protocol was immunoSEQ multiplex PCR, while the TCRdb copy is restricted to in-frame clones and leaves out a portion. The sample consists of some 110,000 clones, over 80% of them appearing once. The specimen was peripheral blood. The receptors shown here come from a human donor with melanoma.

The chain links TRBV7-9 to TRBJ2-7, with D unresolved. This CDR3 has 11 amino acids. Trimming shortened V by 1 base and J by 5 bases, and 3 bases separated the two germline ends. The germline V gene encodes CDR1 SEHNR and CDR2 FQNEAQ (reference sequence). The CDR3 here is CASSLGDEQYF. DNA for the CDR3: TGTGCCAGCAGCTTAGGCGACGAGCAGTACTTC.

The chain joins TRBV4-2 to TRBJ1-4; 9 bases are shared with TRBD1. Looked up from germline, CDR1 is LGHNA and CDR2 is YNFKEQ. V shed 1 base and J 6 bases; nucleotides not matched to a gene: 9. This CDR3 has 17 amino acids. The CDR3 spells CASSQGANRGLDEKLFF. Written as DNA, the CDR3 is TGTGCCAGCAGCCAAGGGGCCAACAGGGGGCTTGATGAAAAACTGTTTTTT.

The chain links TRBV28 to TRBJ2-2, with D possibly matching TRBD2 (6 bases). The V end lost 8 bases, the J end lost 6 bases, and 10 bases lay between the germline ends. CDR1 is MDHEN, CDR2 SYDVKM, per germline. CDR3 length equals 12 residues. The CDR3 nucleotides read TGTGCCAGCTGGGGCGGGGCCGGGGAGCTGTTTTTT. Its protein product is CASWGGAGELFF.